One sample yielded the 32 T cell receptor beta chains listed below, sequenced in a study of response to subunit inactivated influenza vaccine. In TCRdb, the RT-PCR reads were re-called with MiXCR into one record per CDR3 protein. The sample holds about 700,000 distinct CDR3 sequences, around 14% seen once. Sequencing used PBMCs from blood, obtained about 14 days before vaccination. These receptor sequences come from a man aged 50-59 years who received an inactivated influenza vaccine.

This clonotype came up many times. The chain joins TRBV20-1 to TRBJ1-5; D remains unclear. Germline loops: CDR1 DFQATT, CDR2 SNEGSKA (reference sequence). V was trimmed by 2 bases and J by 0 bases, leaving 17 bases between them. This CDR3 contains 17 residues. CDR3 protein: CSARLRQELYSNQPQHF. The CDR3 DNA is TGCAGTGCTAGACTCCGGCAGGAGCTATATAGCAATCAGCCCCAGCATTTT.

This clonotype has ten or more counts. V is TRBV28 and J is TRBJ1-1; D not resolved. V dropped 3 bases and J dropped 0 bases, with 5 bases sitting between them. In germline, CDR1 is MDHEN, CDR2 SYDVKM. The CDR3 contains 13 residues. The CDR3 region is CASSFMVNTEAFF. The DNA of the CDR3 is TGTGCCAGCAGTTTTATGGTGAACACTGAAGCTTTCTTT.

This clonotype has at least ten counts. The chain links TRBV28 to TRBJ2-7; D perhaps matches TRBD2 (5 bases). V lost 3 bases to trimming and J lost 4 bases, with 16 bases between them. The germline V gene has CDR1 MDHEN and CDR2 SYDVKM. The CDR3 length is 15 residues. The CDR3: CASSFLVATEYEQYF. CDR3 nucleotide sequence: TGTGCCAGCAGTTTTTTAGTAGCGACGGAGTACGAGCAGTACTTC.

This clonotype has just a few counts. The CDR3 protein is CASSPRTRRNTYNEQFF. The CDR3 coding sequence is TGTGCCAGCTCACCTAGAACTAGAAGAAATACCTACAATGAGCAGTTCTTC. This rearrangement joins TRBV18 to TRBJ2-1; a weak D match, TRBD2 (5 bases). The length of the CDR3 is 17 residues. Trimming pared 3 bases from V and 2 bases from J, leaving 17 bases between. Per germline, CDR1 KGHSH and CDR2 LQKENI.

V gene TRBV13 combines with J gene TRBJ2-2, with 7 bases aligning to TRBD1. Germline values: CDR1 PRHDT, CDR2 FYEKMQ (reference sequence). This CDR3 region has 17 residues. V shed 4 bases and J 0 bases; nucleotides not matched to a gene: 8. This CDR3 is CASSWDSRNSNTGELFF. CDR3 bases: TGTGCCAGCAGCTGGGACAGCCGTAACTCGAACACCGGGGAGCTGTTTTTT.

This clonotype was counted many times. The chain couples TRBV12-3 or TRBV12-4 to TRBJ2-3, with 7 bases fitting TRBD1. This CDR3 has 11 amino acids. V lost 7 bases and J lost 9; bases outside the gene matches: 4. The CDR3 loop reads CASTPGQTQYF. The CDR3 coding sequence is TGTGCCAGCACCCCGGGACAGACGCAGTATTTT.

This clonotype was recorded a few times. The chain recombines TRBV15 with TRBJ2-7, with D maybe TRBD2 (6 bases). Germline CDR1 and CDR2: LNHNV and YYDKDF (reference sequence). Trimming cost V 5 bases and J 7 bases, with 18 bases left between them. The CDR3 consists of 14 residues. The CDR3, as DNA: TGTGCCACCAGCCCCACGGGGAGGCTTGGGGAGCAGTACTTC. Translated, it gives CATSPTGRLGEQYF.

The chain uses TRBV10-2 and TRBJ2-7; D possibly matches TRBD1 or TRBD2 (6 bases each). V dropped 6 bases and J dropped 5 bases, with 14 bases sitting between them. Germline-derived CDR1 and CDR2 are WSHSY and SAAADI. The CDR3 runs to 13 residues. CDR3: CASREMGGHEQYF. In DNA, the CDR3 is TGCGCCAGCAGGGAGATGGGGGGCCACGAGCAGTACTTC.

Only a few counts were recorded for this clonotype. The genes are TRBV28 and TRBJ2-4, with a weak D call TRBD1 (5 bases). Trimming removed 4 bases at V and 6 bases at J, with 19 bases between. The CDR3 totals 16 residues. Germline CDR1 reads MDHEN; CDR2 reads SYDVKM. The DNA for the CDR3 is TGTGCCAGCAGTTCAGTCGTAGGGGTTATTAGAAACATTCAGTACTTC. It codes for CASSSVVGVIRNIQYF.

The chain carries TRBV4-3 and TRBJ2-6; 9 nucleotides agree with TRBD1. Germline V gene lookup returns CDR1 LGHNA and CDR2 YSLEER. The junction had 3 bases not matched to a gene; V was cut back by 1 base and J by 2 bases. CDR3 length: 17 residues. The CDR3 here is CASSQARQGAGANVLTF. The CDR3 bases are TGCGCCAGCAGCCAAGCGAGACAGGGGGCTGGGGCCAACGTCCTGACTTTC.

The CDR3 region has the DNA TGTGCCAGCAGCTACACGTTTCCCTCCTACGAGCAGTACTTC. It is translated as CASSYTFPSYEQYF. The chain uses TRBV11-1 and TRBJ2-7, with D uncertain. Germline loops: CDR1 SGHAT, CDR2 FQDESV (reference sequence). CDR3 size: 14 residues. V gave up 4 bases and J gave up 0 bases, with 10 bases separating them.

The V and J genes are TRBV6-1 and TRBJ2-1; 11 bases are shared with TRBD2. The V gene's germline CDR1 is MNHNS and CDR2 SASEGT. The CDR3 is made up of 16 amino acids. V dropped 6 bases and J dropped 10; count of bases not matched to a gene: 14. The DNA for the CDR3 is TGTGCCAGCAGAGCGACCACTAGCGGGAGTGCGCGCGAGCAGTTCTTC. Amino acid sequence: CASRATTSGSAREQFF.

The gene calls are TRBV7-9 and TRBJ1-2, with D perhaps matching TRBD1 (6 bases). In germline, CDR1 is SEHNR, CDR2 FQNEAQ (reference sequence). The CDR3 runs to 14 residues. The V and J ends lost 2 bases and 8 bases respectively, with 15 bases between them. CDR3 amino acids: CASSLKLGADGYTF. CDR3 DNA: TGTGCCAGCAGCTTAAAACTGGGGGCGGACGGCTACACCTTC. The entire variable domain, with the rest obtained from reference TRBV7-9 and TRBJ1-2, is as follows: DTGVSQNPRHKITKRGQNVTFRCDPISEHNRLYWYRQTLGQGPEFLTYFQNEAQLEKSRLLSDRFSAERPKGSFSTLEIQRTEQGDSAMYLCASSLKLGADGYTFGSGTRLTVV.

At least ten counts were recorded for this clonotype. The chain employs TRBV6-2 or TRBV6-3 and TRBJ1-2; perhaps TRBD1 as D (5 bases). The CDR3 length is 13 residues. V dropped 4 bases and J dropped 2 bases, with 8 bases sitting between them. Looked up from germline, CDR1 is MNHEY and CDR2 is SVGEGT. For the CDR3, the DNA is TGTGCCAGCAGTTCGGGACGGAACTATGGCTACACCTTC. Translated: CASSSGRNYGYTF.

The chain has TRBV11-2 and TRBJ1-6; TRBD1 aligns across 10 bases. The CDR3 runs to 16 residues. Losses at the gene ends were 7 bases for V and 7 bases for J; bases not matched to a gene: 10. Per germline, CDR1 SGHAT and CDR2 FQNNGV. The CDR3 nucleotides are TGTGCCAGCACCTTCAGGACAGGGGGGAAAAATTCACCCCTCCACTTT. Protein sequence: CASTFRTGGKNSPLHF.

This clonotype occurred a few times. The chain carries TRBV11-2 and TRBJ2-1; 8 bases align to TRBD1. Germline values: CDR1 SGHAT, CDR2 FQNNGV. This CDR3 has 18 amino acids. V shed 5 bases, J shed 0 bases, and the junction held 12 bases outside the gene matches. CDR3 coding DNA: TGTGCCAGCAGCCGCAGGACAGGGTTACTGAGCTCCTACAATGAGCAGTTCTTC. It yields the protein CASSRRTGLLSSYNEQFF. The full variable domain, in which reference TRBV11-2 and TRBJ2-1 provide the parts outside the CDR3, is EAGVAQSPRYKIIEKRQSVAFWCNPISGHATLYWYQQILGQGPKLLIQFQNNGVVDDSQLPKDRFSAERLKGVDSTLKIQPAKLEDSAVYLCASSRRTGLLSSYNEQFFGPGTRLTVL.

This CDR3 reads CASGGRGGAIDTQYF. DNA for the CDR3: TGTGCCAGCGGAGGTCGAGGGGGGGCCATAGATACGCAGTATTTT. The V and J genes are TRBV25-1 and TRBJ2-3; D may be TRBD2 (7 bases). The germline gives CDR1 MGHDK, CDR2 SYGVNS. The CDR3 totals 15 residues. Trimming removed 8 bases at V and 5 bases at J, with 20 bases between.

This clonotype was observed a handful of times. The V and J genes are TRBV7-2 and TRBJ2-7; no firm D call. Germline V gene data show CDR1 as SGHTA and CDR2 as FQGNSA. This CDR3 is 17 amino acids long. Trimming took 2 bases from V and 0 from J, leaving 17 bases between them. CDR3 DNA sequence: TGTGCCAGCAGCTTAAGTAGGCTTGGCCGCAGCTCCTACGAGCAGTACTTC. Translated: CASSLSRLGRSSYEQYF.

Only a few counts were recorded for this clonotype. The CDR3 loop reads CASSFYGSYYNEQFF. The CDR3 DNA reads TGTGCCAGCAGTTTCTACGGGTCCTACTACAATGAGCAGTTCTTC. The chain recombines TRBV28 with TRBJ2-1; no reliable D call. The CDR3 covers 15 residues. In germline, CDR1 is MDHEN, CDR2 SYDVKM. The V end lost 3 bases, the J end lost 3 bases, and 12 bases lay between the germline ends. Combining the CDR3 with reference TRBV28 and TRBJ2-1 gives the whole variable domain DVKVTQSSRYLVKRTGEKVFLECVQDMDHENMFWYRQDPGLGLRLIYFSYDVKMKEKGDIPEGYSVSREKKERFSLILESASTNQTSMYLCASSFYGSYYNEQFFGPGTRLTVL.

This clonotype was counted only a few times. The genes are TRBV30 and TRBJ2-7; 12 bases map to TRBD2. This CDR3 has 14 amino acids. V shed 3 bases and J 2 bases; nucleotides not matched to a gene: 2. Germline CDR1 reads GTSNPN; CDR2 reads SVGIG (reference sequence). CDR3 protein: CAWRRTSGTYEQYF. The CDR3 DNA follows: TGTGCCTGGAGGCGGACTAGCGGGACCTACGAGCAGTACTTC.

The V gene is TRBV11-2, the J gene TRBJ1-1, with 10 bases fitting TRBD1. CDR1 and CDR2 (germline): SGHAT, FQNNGV. J gave up 2 bases and V 3 bases, and 12 bases lay outside the gene matches. This CDR3 spans 18 amino acids. CDR3 sequence reads: CASSLEPGQGLFNTEAFF. The CDR3 DNA is TGTGCCAGCAGCTTGGAGCCGGGACAGGGGTTATTTAACACTGAAGCTTTCTTT.

This clonotype was observed at least ten times. The chain links TRBV28 to TRBJ2-5, with D unclear. Germline V CDR1 and CDR2: MDHEN, SYDVKM. This CDR3 spans 15 amino acids. Trimming removed 7 bases at V and 2 bases at J, with 17 bases between. The CDR3 nucleotides read TGTGCCAGCACCATCGGGCACAAAAATCAAGAGACCCAGTACTTC. Translation gives CASTIGHKNQETQYF.

The chain carries TRBV6-5 and TRBJ2-7; D is ambiguous. This CDR3 comprises 13 residues. Germline CDR1 is MNHEY and CDR2 is SVGAGI. V was pared by 0 bases and J by 7 bases, with 10 bases between. In DNA form, the CDR3 reads TGTGCCAGCAGTTACTCGAATACCGTAGAGCAGTACTTC. Translating gives CASSYSNTVEQYF.

The genes are TRBV20-1 and TRBJ2-1; 13 bases agree with TRBD2. CDR1 DFQATT and CDR2 SNEGSKA come from the germline V gene (reference sequence). This CDR3 is built from 18 residues. The V gene end was trimmed by 3 bases and the J gene end by 8 bases; junction bases not matched to a gene: 16. In DNA, the CDR3 is TGCAGTGCTAGCACAAGGATGACTAGCGGGAGGTTTGGCGATGAGCAGTTCTTC. Residues: CSASTRMTSGRFGDEQFF.

This clonotype was counted ten times or more. The rearrangement joins TRBV5-1 to TRBJ1-6; D gene unclear. Germline CDR1 is SGHRS and CDR2 is YFSETQ. The CDR3 consists of 13 residues. Trimming pared 2 bases from V and 8 bases from J, leaving 8 bases between. The CDR3 coding sequence is TGCGCCAGCAGCTTTAATATAGATTCACCCCTCCACTTT. It specifies CASSFNIDSPLHF. Variable domain in full (rest from reference TRBV5-1 and TRBJ1-6): KAGVTQTPRYLIKTRGQQVTLSCSPISGHRSVSWYQQTPGQGLQFLFEYFSETQRNKGNFPGRFSGRQFSNSRSEMNVSTLELGDSALYLCASSFNIDSPLHFGNGTRLTVT.

This clonotype was counted a few times. This chain connects TRBV28 to TRBJ2-7, with 9 bases aligning to TRBD2. Germline V CDR1 and CDR2: MDHEN, SYDVKM. The CDR3 runs to 17 residues. V was pared by 4 bases and J by 2 bases, with 12 bases of the junction left unmatched. CDR3 region: CASSSSQGLAITYEQYF. CDR3 nucleotide sequence: TGTGCCAGCAGTTCCTCCCAAGGACTAGCGATCACCTACGAGCAGTACTTC.

This chain links TRBV6-5 with TRBJ2-7; TRBD2 might be the D (6 bases). The CDR3 is made up of 12 amino acids. With 2 bases removed from V and 5 bases from J, the gap between germline ends came to 7 bases. CDR1 MNHEY and CDR2 SVGAGI come from the germline V gene. CDR3 nucleotides: TGTGCCAGCAGTTACGGGGGGAACGAGCAGTACTTC. This codes for CASSYGGNEQYF.

This clonotype was seen more than once but under ten times. The chain is built from TRBV2 and TRBJ2-7, with D possibly TRBD2 on 5 matching bases. The germline CDR1 and CDR2 sequences are SNHLY and FYNNEI. This CDR3 contains 15 residues. Trimming shortened V by 2 bases and J by 2 bases, and 13 bases separated the two germline ends. CDR3 in DNA: TGTGCCAGCAGTGAAACAACTAGTAGCCCCTACGAGCAGTACTTC. This encodes CASSETTSSPYEQYF.

V and J are TRBV20-1 and TRBJ2-7, with D possibly matching TRBD2 (6 bases). V was clipped by 5 bases and J by 4 bases, with 21 bases between them. The V gene's germline CDR1 is DFQATT and CDR2 SNEGSKA (reference sequence). The CDR3 extends over 15 amino acids. CDR3 sequence (DNA): TGCAGTGCTCCCTCACGGGCGTCGGGGAGGTACGAGCAGTACTTC. It is translated as CSAPSRASGRYEQYF.

This clonotype has ten or more counts. The gene calls are TRBV29-1 and TRBJ2-2, with 11 bases lining up with TRBD2. The CDR3 contains 17 residues. J gave up 1 base and V 7 bases, and 11 bases lay outside the gene matches. Germline loops: CDR1 SQVTM, CDR2 ANQGSEA. The CDR3 sequence is CSALGASGRLNTGELFF. CDR3 bases: TGCAGCGCCCTGGGGGCTAGCGGGAGGCTGAACACCGGGGAGCTGTTTTTT.

In its sample, this clonotype was seen many times. The rearrangement uses TRBV10-3 and TRBJ1-6, with D maybe TRBD1 (5 bases). The CDR3 spans 18 residues. The germline V gene encodes CDR1 ENHRY and CDR2 SYGVKD. Trimming cost V 2 bases and J 10 bases, with 24 bases left between them. DNA of the CDR3: TGTGCCATCAGTGAGACCCTTATTGGAGGGACTGGTAAATCACCCCTCCACTTT. This translates into CAISETLIGGTGKSPLHF.

The genes are TRBV7-2 and TRBJ2-5; D might be TRBD2 (5 bases). Trimming left V 3 bases short and J 5 bases short, with 10 bases between. Germline lookup yields CDR1 SGHTA and CDR2 FQGNSA. The CDR3 totals 13 residues. The CDR3 sequence is CASSFRRRETQYF. CDR3 bases: TGTGCCAGCAGCTTTCGGAGGAGGGAGACCCAGTACTTC.